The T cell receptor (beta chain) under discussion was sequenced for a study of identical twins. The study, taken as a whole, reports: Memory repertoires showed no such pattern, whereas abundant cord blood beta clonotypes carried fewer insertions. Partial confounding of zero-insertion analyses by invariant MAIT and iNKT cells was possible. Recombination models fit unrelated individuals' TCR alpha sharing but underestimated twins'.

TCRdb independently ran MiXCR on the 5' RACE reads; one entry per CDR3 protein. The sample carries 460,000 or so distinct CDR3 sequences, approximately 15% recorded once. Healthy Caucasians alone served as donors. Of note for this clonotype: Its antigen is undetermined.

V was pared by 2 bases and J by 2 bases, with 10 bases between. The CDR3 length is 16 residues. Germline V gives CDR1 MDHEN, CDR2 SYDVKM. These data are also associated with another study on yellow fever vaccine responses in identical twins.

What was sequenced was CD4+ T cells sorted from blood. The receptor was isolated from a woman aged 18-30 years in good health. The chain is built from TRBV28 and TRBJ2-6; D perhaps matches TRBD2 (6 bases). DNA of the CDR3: TGTGCCAGCAGTTTAGCCGGGAGAACTGGGGCCAACGTCCTGACTTTC. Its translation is CASSLAGRTGANVLTF. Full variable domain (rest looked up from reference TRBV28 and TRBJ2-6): DVKVTQSSRYLVKRTGEKVFLECVQDMDHENMFWYRQDPGLGLRLIYFSYDVKMKEKGDIPEGYSVSREKKERFSLILESASTNQTSMYLCASSLAGRTGANVLTFGAGSRLTVL.